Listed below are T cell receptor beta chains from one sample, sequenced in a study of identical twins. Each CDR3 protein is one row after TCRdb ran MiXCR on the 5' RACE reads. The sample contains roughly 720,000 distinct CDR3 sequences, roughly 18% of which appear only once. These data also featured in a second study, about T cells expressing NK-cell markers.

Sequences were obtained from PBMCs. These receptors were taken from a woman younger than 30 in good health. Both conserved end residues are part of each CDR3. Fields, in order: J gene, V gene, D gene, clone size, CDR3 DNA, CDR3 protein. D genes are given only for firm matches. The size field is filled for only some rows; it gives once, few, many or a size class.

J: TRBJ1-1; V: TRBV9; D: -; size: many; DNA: TGTGCCAGCAGCGTAGGGGCAGGGTACACTGAAGCTTTCTTT; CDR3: CASSVGAGYTEAFF
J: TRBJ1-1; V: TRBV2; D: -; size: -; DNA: TGTGCCAGCTTAAAGACGGGGAACACTGAAGCTTTCTTT; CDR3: CASLKTGNTEAFF
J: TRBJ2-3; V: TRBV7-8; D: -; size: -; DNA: TGTGCCAGCAGCTCTGGAAGGCCAGATACGCAGTATTTT; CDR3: CASSSGRPDTQYF
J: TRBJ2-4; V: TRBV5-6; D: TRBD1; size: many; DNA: TGTGCCAGCAGCCAGGGGGCTCGGCTTCAGTACTTC; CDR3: CASSQGARLQYF
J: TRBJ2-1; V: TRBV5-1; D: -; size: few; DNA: TGCGCCAGCAGGGCTTCTCTCGAGCAGTTCTTC; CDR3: CASRASLEQFF
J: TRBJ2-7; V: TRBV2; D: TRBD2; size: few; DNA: TGTGCCAGCGGGACTAGCGCCTACGAGCAGTACTTC; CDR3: CASGTSAYEQYF
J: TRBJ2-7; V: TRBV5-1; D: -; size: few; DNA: TGCGCCAGCAGCTTGTACTTGGGTATGGGCGAGCAGTACTTC; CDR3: CASSLYLGMGEQYF
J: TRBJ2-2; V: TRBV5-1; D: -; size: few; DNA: TGCGCCAGCAGCTGGAGTGGGACCAAGAACACCGGGGAGCTGTTTTTT; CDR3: CASSWSGTKNTGELFF
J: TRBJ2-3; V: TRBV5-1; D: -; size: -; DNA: TGCGCCAGCACCGACCCCCCCACAGATACGCAGTATTTT; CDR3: CASTDPPTDTQYF
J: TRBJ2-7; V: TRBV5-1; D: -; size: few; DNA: TGCGCCAGCAGCCCTATATGGGGAGAACGGGGCTACGAGCAGTACTTC; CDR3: CASSPIWGERGYEQYF
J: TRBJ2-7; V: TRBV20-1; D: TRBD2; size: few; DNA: TGCAGTGCTAGCAGGGCTAGCGGGAGGCTCGAGCAGTACTTC; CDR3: CSASRASGRLEQYF
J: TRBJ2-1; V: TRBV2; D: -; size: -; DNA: TGTGCCAGCAGTGAGACAATCGACAATGAGCAGTTCTTC; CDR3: CASSETIDNEQFF
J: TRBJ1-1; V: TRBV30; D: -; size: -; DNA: TGTGCCTGGAGTGTATTATGGGGAAACACTGAAGCTTTCTTT; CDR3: CAWSVLWGNTEAFF
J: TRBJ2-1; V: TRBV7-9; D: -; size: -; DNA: TGTGCCAGCAGCCAAGGGACACCCTACAATGAGCAGTTCTTC; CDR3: CASSQGTPYNEQFF
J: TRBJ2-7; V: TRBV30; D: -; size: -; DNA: TGTGCCTGGAGTTATATAGCCCCGGATGAGCAGTACTTC; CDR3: CAWSYIAPDEQYF
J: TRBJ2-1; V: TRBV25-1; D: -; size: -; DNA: TGTGCCAGCAGTGGTCCGGCGGACTCCCCCCCAAATGAGCAGTTCTTC; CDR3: CASSGPADSPPNEQFF
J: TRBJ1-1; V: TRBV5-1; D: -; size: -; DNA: TGCGCCAGCAGCTTGGGCCCTGAGGGGTCCACTGAAGCTTTCTTT; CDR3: CASSLGPEGSTEAFF
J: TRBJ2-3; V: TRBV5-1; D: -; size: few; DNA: TGCGCCAGCAGCTTAACACCGACTAGCACAGATACGCAGTATTTT; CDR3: CASSLTPTSTDTQYF
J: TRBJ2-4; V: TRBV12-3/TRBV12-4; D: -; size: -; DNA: TGTGCCAGCAGCTTACGGGACACCGGCGTTGGCATTCAGTACTTC; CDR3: CASSLRDTGVGIQYF